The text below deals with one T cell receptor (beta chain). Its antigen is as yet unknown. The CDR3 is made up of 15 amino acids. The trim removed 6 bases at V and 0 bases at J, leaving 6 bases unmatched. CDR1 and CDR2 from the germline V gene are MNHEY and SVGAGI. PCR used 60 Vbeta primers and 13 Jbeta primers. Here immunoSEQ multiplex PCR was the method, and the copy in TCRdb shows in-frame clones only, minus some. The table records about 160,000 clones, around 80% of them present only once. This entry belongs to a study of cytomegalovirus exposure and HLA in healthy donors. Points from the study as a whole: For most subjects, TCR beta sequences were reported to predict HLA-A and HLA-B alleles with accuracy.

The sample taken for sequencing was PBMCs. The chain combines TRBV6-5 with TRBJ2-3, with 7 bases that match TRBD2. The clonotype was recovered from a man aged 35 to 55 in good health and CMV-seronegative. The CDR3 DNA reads TGTGCCAGCAGATCCAGCGGGGTGAGCACAGATACGCAGTATTTT. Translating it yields CASRSSGVSTDTQYF.